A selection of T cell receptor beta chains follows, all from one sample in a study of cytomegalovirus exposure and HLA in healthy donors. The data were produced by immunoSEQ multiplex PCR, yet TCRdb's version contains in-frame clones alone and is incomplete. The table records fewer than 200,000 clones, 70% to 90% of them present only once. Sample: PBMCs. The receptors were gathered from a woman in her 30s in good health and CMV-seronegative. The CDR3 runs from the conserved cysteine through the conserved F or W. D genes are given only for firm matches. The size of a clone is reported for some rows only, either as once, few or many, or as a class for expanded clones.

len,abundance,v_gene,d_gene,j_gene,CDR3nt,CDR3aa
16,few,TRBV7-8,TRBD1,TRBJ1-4,TGTGCCAGCAGCTTACGGTCGGGACAGGGGAATGAAAAACTGTTTTTT,CASSLRSGQGNEKLFF
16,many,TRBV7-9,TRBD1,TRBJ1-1,TGTGCCAGCAGAAATGCAGCAGGGGGTTTGAATACTGAAGCTTTCTTT,CASRNAAGGLNTEAFF
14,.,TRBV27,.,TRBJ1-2,TGTGCCAGCAGTTTCCTCCCGGACAGCTATGGCTACACCTTC,CASSFLPDSYGYTF
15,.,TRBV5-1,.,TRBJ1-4,TGCGCCAGCAGCTTGGTAGGAGGGATGAGCGAAAAACTGTTTTTT,CASSLVGGMSEKLFF
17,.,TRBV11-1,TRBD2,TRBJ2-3,TGTGCCAGCAGCTTGAGCGGGAGAGGGTTTGCTCGGGATACGCAGTATTTT,CASSLSGRGFARDTQYF
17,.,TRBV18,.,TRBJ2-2,TGTGCCAGCTCACCACCGACGGGGACATTTAACACCGGGGAGCTGTTTTTT,CASSPPTGTFNTGELFF
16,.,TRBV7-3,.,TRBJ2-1,TGTGCCAGCAGCTCCCCTTTTGCGGGTGGGAGTCATGAGCAGTTCTTC,CASSSPFAGGSHEQFF
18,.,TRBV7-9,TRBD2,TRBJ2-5,TGTGCCAGCAACATCAGTCCGGGACTAGCGGGTTTGCCAGAGACCCAGTACTTC,CASNISPGLAGLPETQYF
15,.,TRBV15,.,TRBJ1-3,TGTGCCACCAGCAGAGTGGGGAGCTCTGGAAACACCATATATTTT,CATSRVGSSGNTIYF
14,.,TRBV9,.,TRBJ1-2,TGTGCCAGCAGTAGAGGAGGGTTAAGCTATGGCTACACCTTC,CASSRGGLSYGYTF
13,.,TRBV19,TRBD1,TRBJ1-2,TGTGCCAGTACTCCGACAGGGGAATACGGCTACACCTTC,CASTPTGEYGYTF
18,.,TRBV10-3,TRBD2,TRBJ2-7,TGTGCCATCAGTGAGCGCACCGGGACTAGCGGGGGGCCGGACGAGCAGTACTTC,CAISERTGTSGGPDEQYF
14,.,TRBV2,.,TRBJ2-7,TGTGCCAGCAGTATACAGGGTTCCGACTACGAGCAGTACTTC,CASSIQGSDYEQYF
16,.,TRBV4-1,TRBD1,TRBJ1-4,TGCGCCAGCAGCCGACAGGGGATCTCAACTAATGAAAAACTGTTTTTT,CASSRQGISTNEKLFF
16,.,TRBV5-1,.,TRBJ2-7,TGCGCCAGCAGCTTGGCGGAGGGGCAGGGAGTCTACGAGCAGTACTTC,CASSLAEGQGVYEQYF
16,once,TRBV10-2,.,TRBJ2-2,TGCGCCAGCACCCAAACGACTATGTTCAGCACCGGGGAGCTGTTTTTT,CASTQTTMFSTGELFF
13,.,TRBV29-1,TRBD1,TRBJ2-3,TGCAGCGCAGGGACAGAATTGACAGATACGCAGTATTTT,CSAGTELTDTQYF
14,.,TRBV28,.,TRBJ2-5,TGTGCCAGCAGTTTAGATCACAGGCAAGAGACCCAGTACTTC,CASSLDHRQETQYF
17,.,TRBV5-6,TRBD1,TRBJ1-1,TGTGCCAGCAGCTTGGATTGGGGGACAGGATTGAACACTGAAGCTTTCTTT,CASSLDWGTGLNTEAFF
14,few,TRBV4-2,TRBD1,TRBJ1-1,TGTGCCAGTAGACAGGGCGGTCTTAACACTGAAGCTTTCTTT,CASRQGGLNTEAFF
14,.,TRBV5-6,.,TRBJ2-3,TGTGCCAGCAGCAGCCCCCACCGCACAGATACGCAGTATTTT,CASSSPHRTDTQYF
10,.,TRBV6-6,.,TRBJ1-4,TGTGCCACCTTAAATGAAAAACTGTTTTTT,CATLNEKLFF
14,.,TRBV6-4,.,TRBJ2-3,TGTGCCAGCAGTGACGCCCAGGGCACAGATACGCAGTATTTT,CASSDAQGTDTQYF
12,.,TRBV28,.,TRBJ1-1,TGTGCCACCGGGACACCCACAATAGGGGCTTTCTTT,CATGTPTIGAFF
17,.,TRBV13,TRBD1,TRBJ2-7,TGTGCCAGCAGCCATATTTCGGAACAGGGGTTTCCCTACGAGCAGTACTTC,CASSHISEQGFPYEQYF
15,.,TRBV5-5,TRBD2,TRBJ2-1,TGTGCCAGCAACCCACTAGCGGGAGGGCCGAATGAGCAGTTCTTC,CASNPLAGGPNEQFF
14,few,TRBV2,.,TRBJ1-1,TGTGCCAGCTCCGCCAGGGCCATGAACACTGAAGCTTTCTTT,CASSARAMNTEAFF
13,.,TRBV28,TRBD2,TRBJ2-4,TGTGCCAGCAGCTACCCGGGGGGTAACATTCAGTACTTC,CASSYPGGNIQYF
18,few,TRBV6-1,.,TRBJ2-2,TGTGCCAGCAGTGAAGGACCGGCCCGGCCAGGGCGAGCCGGGGAGCTGTTTTTT,CASSEGPARPGRAGELFF
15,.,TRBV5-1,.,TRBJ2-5,TGCGCCAGCAGTCGATCCTCAGGTAACCAAGAGACCCAGTACTTC,CASSRSSGNQETQYF
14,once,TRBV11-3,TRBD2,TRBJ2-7,TGTGCCAGCAGCCGAGCGGGGGAAACCTACGAGCAGTACTTC,CASSRAGETYEQYF
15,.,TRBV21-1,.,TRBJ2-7,TGTGCCAGCAGCAATCACGGGAGGCAGGATGACGAGCAGTACTTC,CASSNHGRQDDEQYF
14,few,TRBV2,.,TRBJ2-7,TGTGCCAGCAGTGAATCGGCCAGGGCATACGAGCAGTACTTC,CASSESARAYEQYF
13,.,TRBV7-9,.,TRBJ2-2,TGTGCCCCTGAGGGAAGAAACACCGGGGAGCTGTTTTTT,CAPEGRNTGELFF
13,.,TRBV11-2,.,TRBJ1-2,TGTGCCAGCAGCGGCGGGGATTTCTATGGCTACACCTTC,CASSGGDFYGYTF
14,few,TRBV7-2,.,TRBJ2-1,TGTGCCAGCAGCTCGGGCCAGGGGAGCGATGAGCAGTTCTTC,CASSSGQGSDEQFF
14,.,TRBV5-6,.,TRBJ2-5,TGTGCCAGCAGCTTGATGGGGCCACAAGAGACCCAGTACTTC,CASSLMGPQETQYF
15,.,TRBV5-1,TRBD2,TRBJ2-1,TGCGCCAGCAGTGGAAGCGGGAATGCCTACAATGAGCAGTTCTTC,CASSGSGNAYNEQFF
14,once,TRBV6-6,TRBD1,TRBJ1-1,TGTGCCAGCAATACGGGACAGTCGAACACTGAAGCTTTCTTT,CASNTGQSNTEAFF
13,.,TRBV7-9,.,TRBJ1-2,TGTTCCAGCAGCGGTCGAGGACAGAGCGGCTACACCTTC,CSSSGRGQSGYTF
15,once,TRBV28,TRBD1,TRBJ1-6,TGTGCCAGCAGTCCCCCGGGACAGGCCGGTTCACCCCTCCACTTT,CASSPPGQAGSPLHF
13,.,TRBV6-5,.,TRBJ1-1,TGTGCCAGCAGGTGGGGCTTGAACACTGAAGCTTTCTTT,CASRWGLNTEAFF
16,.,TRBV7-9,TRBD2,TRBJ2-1,TGTGCCAGCAGCTTAGTAGCGGGAGGAGCCCACAATGAGCAGTTCTTC,CASSLVAGGAHNEQFF
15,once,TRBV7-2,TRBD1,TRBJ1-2,TGTGCCAGCAGCGCCAACAGGGGGCATGTGGAGGGCTACACCTTC,CASSANRGHVEGYTF
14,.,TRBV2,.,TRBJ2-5,TGTGCCAGCAGGCTACAGGGTGCCCAAGAGACCCAGTACTTC,CASRLQGAQETQYF
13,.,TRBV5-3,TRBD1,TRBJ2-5,TGTGCCAGAAGCGCGGACAGGAAAGAGACCCAGTACTTC,CARSADRKETQYF
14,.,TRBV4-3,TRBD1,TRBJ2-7,TGCGCCAGCAGCCACGACAGGGGAACCTACGAGCAGTACTTC,CASSHDRGTYEQYF
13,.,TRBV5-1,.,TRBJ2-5,TGCGCCAGTAGACAGTCTTTTTTGGAGACCCAGTACTTC,CASRQSFLETQYF